This TCR beta chain was found in a study of blood T cells in healthy people across ages. Study-wide context: About one barcoded beta molecule per two T cells was the capture yield of template switching.

Findings and limits, study-wide: Shifts in expanded clonotypes may have been confounded by donor CMV status, which was unknown.

The germline V gene has CDR1 GTSNPN and CDR2 SVGIG (reference sequence). Unmatched junction bases numbered 2, after V lost 5 bases and J lost 6 bases. The CDR3 is made up of 13 amino acids. Through a sample-barcoded 5' primer and a J-beta primer mix, a second PCR was run for about 6 to 11 cycles. Every cDNA molecule carried a tag from a template-switch adaptor bearing 12 random nucleotides. In TCRdb, the 5' RACE reads were re-called with MiXCR into one record per CDR3 protein. The repertoire holds roughly 900,000 distinct CDR3 sequences, with 40% to 60% as singletons. Per sample, no less than 6 micrograms of total RNA were extracted. A remark on this clonotype: Its target is unknown.

This clonotype was obtained from a young man in good health. The specimen sequenced was blood. The genes are TRBV30 and TRBJ2-1; 12 bases match TRBD2. As DNA, the CDR3 is TGTGCCTGGGCTAGCGGGGGGGCCAATGAGCAGTTCTTC. Amino acids: CAWASGGANEQFF. The full variable domain, with the rest looked up from reference TRBV30 and TRBJ2-1, is SQTIHQWPATLVQPVGSPLSLECTVEGTSNPNLYWYRQAAGRGLQLLFYSVGIGQISSEVPQNLSASRPQDRQFILSSKKLLLSDSGFYLCAWASGGANEQFFGPGTRLTVL.